This TCR beta chain was sequenced during a study of metastatic and nonmetastatic thyroid tumors. Study-level information: Across peripheral blood and tumor or nodule tissue samples taken from malignant and benign thyroid patients, the repertoires were compared with one another.

This clone was observed at least ten times. Before thyroid surgery, none of the patients had received any treatment. TCRdb reprocessed the PCR reads via MiXCR. Among about 16,000 clones, 15% to 19% were seen once, and the ten largest hold 17%. The CDR3 runs to 11 residues. Trimming left V 1 base short and J 9 bases short, with 10 bases between. The germline CDR1 and CDR2 sequences are GTSNPN and SVGIG (reference sequence). The V and J genes are TRBV30 and TRBJ2-7; unclear D gene. The receptor was derived from a female donor with papillary thyroid cancer or a benign thyroid nodule (not recorded which). Some clones in this sample may be carry-over from other donors' samples. Sequenced input: blood. CDR3 sequence (DNA): TGTGCCTGGAGTGGGCCCCTCGGGCAGTACTTC. Residues: CAWSGPLGQYF.